The 15 T cell receptor beta chains given below trace back to one sample, sequenced in a study of blood T cell repertoires in COVID-19 (dated by TCRdb to 2018 to 2020). Receptor libraries were prepared by the immunoSEQ multiplex PCR assay. The table comes from immuneACCESS by way of TCRdb, which keeps in-frame sequences with V and J called. Part of the clones is missing from these tables; in studies checked, under half for an unresolved V gene and the rest for unknown reasons. The sample table records a few hundred thousand clones; approximately 83% of these occur just once. Clones ranked in the top ten supply about 3.4% of the sample. Sequenced sample: PBMCs or T cells enriched from blood (not recorded which). These TCRs come from a man in his fifties or sixties who had recovered from COVID-19.

This rearrangement joins TRBV3-1 (or the pseudogene TRBV3-2) to TRBJ1-2, with 10 bases identical to TRBD1. This CDR3 spans 15 amino acids. V dropped 3 bases and J dropped 8; count of bases not matched to a gene: 9. CDR1 LGHDT and CDR2 YNNKEL come from the germline V gene (reference sequence). The DNA of the CDR3 is TGTGCCAGCAGCCATCTCTGGGACAGGGGAAGGGGCTACACCTTC. This gives the protein CASSHLWDRGRGYTF.

V usage is TRBV5-1 and J usage is TRBJ2-1; 8 bases fit TRBD1. Germline values: CDR1 SGHRS, CDR2 YFSETQ. After removal of 0 bases from V and 9 bases from J, the junction contained 8 bases not matched to a gene. This CDR3 has 15 residues. In DNA form, the CDR3 reads TGCGCCAGCAGCTTGGTGGACAGGGACGACGGTGAGCAGTTCTTC. It translates to CASSLVDRDDGEQFF.

This clone was observed a few times. This rearrangement joins TRBV30 to TRBJ2-2; D is perhaps TRBD2 (6 bases). CDR1 is GTSNPN, CDR2 SVGIG, per germline (reference sequence). The CDR3 runs 12 residues. Trimming left V 8 bases short and J 3 bases short, with 10 bases between. In DNA form, the CDR3 reads TGTGCCCTTTGGGGGGACACCGGGGAGCTGTTTTTT. This encodes CALWGDTGELFF.

The chain joins TRBV7-3 to TRBJ2-2; no clear D. The CDR3 is 17 amino acids. With 3 bases removed from V and 1 base from J, the gap between germline ends came to 15 bases. CDR1 and CDR2 from the germline V gene are SGHTA and FQGTGA. CDR3 protein: CASSLHSLAGNTGELFF. Written as DNA, the CDR3 is TGTGCCAGCAGCTTGCATTCTCTGGCAGGGAACACCGGGGAGCTGTTTTTT. Supplemented by reference TRBV7-3 and TRBJ2-2, the full variable domain reads GAGVSQTPSNKVTEKGKYVELRCDPISGHTALYWYRQSLGQGPEFLIYFQGTGAADDSGLPNDRFFAVRPEGSVSTLKIQRTERGDSAVYLCASSLHSLAGNTGELFFGEGSRLTVL.

A single count supports this clone. The chain joins TRBV15 to TRBJ1-5, with a weak D call TRBD1 (6 bases). Per germline, CDR1 LNHNV and CDR2 YYDKDF (reference sequence). The CDR3 is made up of 15 amino acids. Deletions cut 1 base from V and 4 bases from J, with 11 bases between. The CDR3, as DNA: TGTGCCACCAGCAGAGCCGGCAGGGGTAATCAGCCCCAGCATTTT. It codes for CATSRAGRGNQPQHF.

The gene calls are TRBV5-1 and TRBJ1-1, with D perhaps matching TRBD1 (6 bases). Between the trimmed V and J ends, which lost 0 bases and 4 bases, there was a span of 13 bases. Germline CDR1 is SGHRS and CDR2 is YFSETQ. This CDR3 region has 15 residues. CDR3: CASSLVGGASTEAFF. The DNA of the CDR3 is TGCGCCAGCAGCTTGGTAGGGGGGGCCTCCACTGAAGCTTTCTTT.

The chain links TRBV21-1 to TRBJ1-1. TRBV21-1 is a documented pseudogene. The CDR3 extends over 15 amino acids. The CDR3 DNA reads as TGTGCCAGCAGCAATAAGAAGGGGCGGGAAACTGAAGCTTTCTTT. Translation gives CASSNKKGRETEAFF.

The J gene is TRBJ2-7, the V gene TRBV6-5; 8 nucleotides align to TRBD1. The CDR3 length is 15 residues. After removal of 6 bases from V and 2 bases from J, the junction contained 9 bases not matched to a gene. CDR1 is MNHEY and CDR2 is SVGAGI in the germline V gene. The CDR3 DNA reads TGTGCCAGCAGGGTTAGAAGACAGGGGCCCTACGAGCAGTACTTC. Amino acid sequence: CASRVRRQGPYEQYF.

The V call is TRBV2, the J call TRBJ2-7; D may be TRBD2 (6 bases). This CDR3 region has 13 residues. Between the trimmed V and J ends, which lost 3 bases and 9 bases, there was a span of 15 bases. Germline V gene sequence: CDR1 SNHLY, CDR2 FYNNEI. In DNA form, the CDR3 reads TGTGCCAGCAGTGACGCTACCAGGAGGGCGCAGTACTTC. Its protein is CASSDATRRAQYF.

The V call is TRBV27, the J call TRBJ2-1; TRBD2 aligns across 13 bases. CDR1 MNHEY and CDR2 SMNVEV come from the germline V gene (reference sequence). The CDR3 is 19 residues long. Germline trimming cut 5 bases from V and 6 bases from J; bases unmatched to any gene: 16. The CDR3 coding sequence is TGTGCCAGCAGTACAAGGACTAGCGGGAGCTTAGAGAGTCTCAATGAGCAGTTCTTC. Residues: CASSTRTSGSLESLNEQFF.

This chain uses TRBV1 with TRBJ2-1; TRBD2 is the table's D call, not checked against the DNA. TRBV1 is a documented pseudogene. The CDR3 contains 14 residues. CDR3 DNA: TGCACCAGCAGCCGGCAGCGGCCCTACAATGAGCAGTTCTTC. Protein sequence: CTSSRQRPYNEQFF.

The chain couples TRBV20-1 to TRBJ2-1; tentative D call: TRBD2 (5 bases). The CDR3 extends over 10 amino acids. Per germline, CDR1 DFQATT and CDR2 SNEGSKA (reference sequence). V was shortened by 5 bases and J by 7 bases, with 6 bases between the two germline ends. The CDR3 region has the DNA TGCAGTGCTCGGGAAAATGAGCAGTTCTTC. Translating gives CSARENEQFF.

For the CDR3, the DNA is TGTGCCAGCAGTTCCGGACAGGGTGGGACTGAAGCTTTCTTT. This encodes CASSSGQGGTEAFF. The chain uses TRBV28 and TRBJ1-1, with 8 bases that match TRBD1. The length of the CDR3 is 14 residues. Germline V gives CDR1 MDHEN, CDR2 SYDVKM. The trim removed 4 bases at V and 5 bases at J, leaving 6 bases unmatched.

This sequence joins TRBV28 and TRBJ2-4; possibly TRBD1 for D (5 bases). The V end lost 4 bases, the J end lost 6 bases, and 16 bases lay between the germline ends. This CDR3 comprises 15 residues. Germline CDR1 MDHEN, CDR2 SYDVKM. CDR3 in amino acids: CASSYSQGTLNIQYF. The CDR3 coding sequence is TGTGCCAGCAGTTATTCTCAGGGAACCTTAAACATTCAGTACTTC.

The J gene is TRBJ2-6, the V gene TRBV30; possibly TRBD2 for D (5 bases). Deletions cut 2 bases from V and 4 bases from J, with 15 bases between. The CDR3 extends over 16 amino acids. Germline lookup yields CDR1 GTSNPN and CDR2 SVGIG (reference sequence). The CDR3 coding sequence is TGTGCCTGGAGTTCGCCTAGAGGGTCCGGGGCCAACGTCCTGACTTTC. This gives the protein CAWSSPRGSGANVLTF.